This T cell receptor beta chain originates from a study of control samples from healthy donors and cancer patients. V lost 0 bases and J lost 3, with 19 bases in between. The CDR3 is made up of 18 amino acids. Looked up from germline, CDR1 is MNHNS and CDR2 is SASEGT. Profiling relied on immunoSEQ multiplex PCR, and the TCRdb table lists in-frame clones only, not all of them. The sample contains roughly 84,000 clones, about 89% of which appear only once. V and J are TRBV6-1 and TRBJ2-3; D may be TRBD1 (7 bases). The specimen sequenced was blood. The receptor was isolated from a man between 45 and 60 years old in good health. The CDR3 DNA reads as TGTGCCAGCAGTGAAGCCCAGAGGAGGGGGCGAGTAACAGATACGCAGTATTTT. It specifies CASSEAQRRGRVTDTQYF.